Shown below are 3 T cell receptor beta chains from a single sample sequenced in a study of blood T cell repertoires in COVID-19. The method was immunoSEQ multiplex PCR; TCRdb's version includes in-frame clones alone and lacks a portion of them. In the table there are about 270,000 clones, roughly 86% of which are singletons. Sequenced: peripheral blood. The source of these receptors is a man in his forties who had recovered from COVID-19.

The chain recombines TRBV11-1 with TRBJ2-2, with 10 nucleotides matching TRBD2. Germline V gene lookup returns CDR1 SGHAT and CDR2 FQDESV (reference sequence). This CDR3 spans 15 amino acids. V shed 5 bases, J shed 8 bases, and the junction held 8 bases outside the gene matches. The CDR3 region has the DNA TGTGCCAGCAGCGTCTCTAGCGGGAGCCGGGGGGAGCTGTTTTTT. It translates to CASSVSSGSRGELFF. Full variable domain (rest looked up from reference TRBV11-1 and TRBJ2-2): EAEVAQSPRYKITEKSQAVAFWCDPISGHATLYWYRQILGQGPELLVQFQDESVVDDSQLPKDRFSAERLKGVDSTLKIQPAELGDSAMYLCASSVSSGSRGELFFGEGSRLTVL.

The chain carries TRBV5-6 and TRBJ2-2; 8 bases line up with TRBD1. CDR3 length: 14 amino acids. Germline V gene sequence: CDR1 SGHDT, CDR2 YYEEEE. V dropped 4 bases and J dropped 5; count of bases not matched to a gene: 4. The CDR3 nucleotides read TGTGCCAGCAGCAAGGACAGGGATACCGGGGAGCTGTTTTTT. It is translated as CASSKDRDTGELFF.

The rearrangement links TRBV7-2 to TRBJ2-3, with TRBD2 identical over 9 bases. The CDR3 covers 15 residues. The germline V gene encodes CDR1 SGHTA and CDR2 FQGNSA. V was clipped by 1 base and J by 4 bases; unmatched bases: 3. The CDR3 coding sequence is TGTGCCAGCAGCTTAGGGCTAGCGGGGCCAGATACGCAGTATTTT. It specifies CASSLGLAGPDTQYF.